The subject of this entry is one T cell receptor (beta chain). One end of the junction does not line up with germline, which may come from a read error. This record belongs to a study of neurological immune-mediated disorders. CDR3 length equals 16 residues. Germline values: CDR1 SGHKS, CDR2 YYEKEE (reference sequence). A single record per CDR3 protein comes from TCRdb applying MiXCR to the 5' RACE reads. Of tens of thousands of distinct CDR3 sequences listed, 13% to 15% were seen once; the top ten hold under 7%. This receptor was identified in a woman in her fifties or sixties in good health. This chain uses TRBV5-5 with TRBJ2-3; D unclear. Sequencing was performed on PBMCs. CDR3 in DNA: TGTGCCAGCAGCTTGGATGCCTCTTTTGGACCAGATAAGCAGTATTTT. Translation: CASSLDASFGPDKQYF.